The 32 T cell receptor beta chains below all came from one sample that was sequenced in a study of OX40 agonist ivuxolimab in advanced cancers. Assay: immunoSEQ multiplex PCR; the TCRdb copy retains only in-frame clones and omits some. Of about 160,000 clones in the sample, around 94% are singletons; the top ten hold about 0.31%. Sequencing used CD4+ or CD8+ T cells sorted from blood, obtained in a trial of the OX40 agonist ivuxolimab. These receptors came from an adult with an advanced solid tumor such as melanoma, head and neck, liver or kidney cancer.

The chain combines TRBV5-8 with TRBJ2-2; D is uncertain. Germline V gives CDR1 SGHTS, CDR2 YDEGEE. V lost 0 bases to trimming and J lost 6 bases, with 9 bases between them. There are 14 residues in the CDR3. DNA of the CDR3: TGTGCCAGCAGCTTGGTAGTTCTCTCCGGGGAGCTGTTTTTT. This sequence encodes CASSLVVLSGELFF. Complete variable domain (other parts from reference TRBV5-8 and TRBJ2-2): EAGVTQSPTHLIKTRGQQATLRCSPISGHTSVYWYQQALGLGLQFLLWYDEGEERNRGNFPPRFSGRQFPNYSSELNVNALELEDSALYLCASSLVVLSGELFFGEGSRLTVL.

The rearrangement links TRBV18 to TRBJ1-6; a weak D match, TRBD1 (5 bases). Germline V gene sequence: CDR1 KGHSH, CDR2 LQKENI. The ends were cut back, 5 bases at V and 0 bases at J, with 23 bases in the middle. This CDR3 is built from 20 residues. CDR3 DNA sequence: TGTGCCAGCTCATCTACCAGGGAACCGCCCCGGAGCTCCTATAATTCACCCCTCCACTTT. Encoded protein: CASSSTREPPRSSYNSPLHF. The full variable domain, in which reference TRBV18 and TRBJ1-6 provide the parts outside the CDR3, is NAGVMQNPRHLVRRRGQEARLRCSPMKGHSHVYWYRQLPEEGLKFMVYLQKENIIDESGMPKERFSAEFPKEGPSILRIQQVVRGDSAAYFCASSSTREPPRSSYNSPLHFGNGTRLTVT.

The chain uses TRBV5-4 and TRBJ1-4, with a tentative D call TRBD1 (5 bases). This CDR3 is 14 amino acids long. V was cut by 2 bases and J by 7 bases, with 12 bases left in between. CDR1 is SGHNT and CDR2 is YYREEE in the germline V gene (reference sequence). The CDR3, as DNA: TGTGCCAGCAGCTTCGGCAGGGAGCCTGAAAAACTGTTTTTT. The encoded protein is CASSFGREPEKLFF. The variable domain in full, completed from reference TRBV5-4 and TRBJ1-4, reads ETGVTQSPTHLIKTRGQQVTLRCSSQSGHNTVSWYQQALGQGPQFIFQYYREEENGRGNFPPRFSGLQFPNYSSELNVNALELDDSALYLCASSFGREPEKLFFGSGTQLSVL.

This clone showed up just once. The CDR3 reads CASRQGIDEQYF. The CDR3 region has the DNA TGTGCCAGCAGACAGGGGATCGACGAGCAGTACTTC. The chain links TRBV2 to TRBJ2-7; 7 bases are shared with TRBD1. This CDR3 has 12 amino acids. V lost 6 bases and J lost 5; bases outside the gene matches: 4. Germline CDR1 SNHLY, CDR2 FYNNEI.

The rearrangement links TRBV7-6 to TRBJ2-5; D is unclear. The CDR3 length is 16 residues. Germline CDR1 is SGHVS and CDR2 is FNYEAQ. V was trimmed by 1 base and J by 1 base, leaving 13 bases between them. The CDR3 reads CASSLEAGWTQETQYF. The CDR3 coding sequence is TGTGCCAGCAGCTTAGAGGCAGGTTGGACCCAAGAGACCCAGTACTTC.

V usage is TRBV27 and J usage is TRBJ1-1, with D hard to call. V lost 7 bases, J lost 4 bases, and 13 bases lay in between. The CDR3 totals 13 residues. Germline V gives CDR1 MNHEY, CDR2 SMNVEV (reference sequence). The CDR3 DNA reads as TGTGCCAGCACTCCCGGGGAGGGCACTGAAGCTTTCTTT. Translating it yields CASTPGEGTEAFF.

The chain recombines TRBV9 with TRBJ1-3, with D maybe TRBD1 (5 bases). The ends were cut back, 6 bases at V and 4 bases at J, with 20 bases in the middle. Germline V lookup: CDR1 SGDLS, CDR2 YYNGEE. CDR3 size: 16 residues. Here the CDR3 reads CASTPEVGGVGNTIYF. The CDR3 DNA follows: TGTGCCAGCACCCCTGAGGTGGGAGGGGTCGGAAACACCATATATTTT.

This chain connects TRBV19 to TRBJ2-3; a weak D match, TRBD2 (5 bases). Germline V lookup: CDR1 LNHDA, CDR2 SQIVND (reference sequence). This CDR3 has 13 amino acids. V lost 3 bases and J 10 bases, leaving 14 bases between the germline ends. This CDR3 reads CASSMESEGSQYF. CDR3 nucleotide sequence: TGTGCCAGTAGTATGGAATCTGAGGGATCGCAGTATTTT.

The chain couples TRBV2 to TRBJ1-3, with 8 bases identical to TRBD1. Germline lookup yields CDR1 SNHLY and CDR2 FYNNEI. This CDR3 has 18 amino acids. Germline trimming cut 6 bases from V and 2 bases from J; bases unmatched to any gene: 15. The DNA for the CDR3 is TGTGCCAGCAGGTCTCGCTTCGGACAGGGCATTACTGGAAACACCATATATTTT. Translated, it gives CASRSRFGQGITGNTIYF.

As DNA, the CDR3 is TGTGCCAGCAGTACTCCCCGCCCGGGGATCTATGGCTACACCTTC. It codes for CASSTPRPGIYGYTF. The genes are TRBV27 and TRBJ1-2; D remains unclear. Trimming took 5 bases from V and 4 from J, leaving 17 bases between them. In germline, CDR1 is MNHEY, CDR2 SMNVEV (reference sequence). The CDR3 has 15 residues.

V gene TRBV10-3 combines with J gene TRBJ1-4, with a possible D match to TRBD1 (6 bases). The CDR3 length is 14 residues. The V end lost 5 bases, the J end lost 8 bases, and 15 bases lay between the germline ends. The germline CDR1 and CDR2 sequences are ENHRY and SYGVKD. The CDR3 loop reads CAISLGGAREKLFF. The DNA of the CDR3 is TGTGCCATCAGTCTAGGGGGGGCTCGAGAAAAACTGTTTTTT.

This clone was observed once. The junction shows a germline mismatch at one end, possibly a read error. V usage is TRBV7-7 and J usage is TRBJ2-7, with no clear D. The CDR3 loop spans 13 amino acids. The germline V gene encodes CDR1 SSHAT and CDR2 FNYEAQ (reference sequence). The CDR3 sequence is CASSAVYLGEQYF. CDR3 nucleotide sequence: TGTGCTAGCAGCGCTGTCTACTTAGGCGAGCAGTACTTC.

The chain recombines TRBV11-2 with TRBJ2-7; D call uncertain. The CDR3 is made up of 13 amino acids. Trimming pared 1 base from V and 4 bases from J, leaving 8 bases between. Germline assignment: CDR1 SGHAT and CDR2 FQNNGV. DNA of the CDR3: TGTGCCAGCAGCTTAGCCTTGGGGTACGAGCAGTACTTC. Its protein is CASSLALGYEQYF.

The genes are TRBV6-5 and TRBJ2-3; D gene unclear. The ends were cut back, 6 bases at V and 4 bases at J, with 14 bases in the middle. CDR3 length: 14 residues. CDR1 and CDR2 (germline): MNHEY, SVGAGI. DNA of the CDR3: TGTGCCAGCAGACAAGAAGGGCTGGCAGATACGCAGTATTTT. It codes for CASRQEGLADTQYF.

The chain combines TRBV5-1 with TRBJ2-3, with 10 bases aligning to TRBD1. V lost 3 bases and J lost 7; bases outside the gene matches: 11. The length of the CDR3 is 16 residues. Germline-derived CDR1 and CDR2 are SGHRS and YFSETQ. Here the CDR3 DNA reads TGCGCCAGCAGCTCGCTGACAGGGGGCGAGGGGTATACGCAGTATTTT. Protein sequence: CASSSLTGGEGYTQYF.

The rearrangement links TRBV9 to TRBJ1-4; 9 positions agree with TRBD1. Germline V lookup: CDR1 SGDLS, CDR2 YYNGEE. CDR3 length: 15 amino acids. V was pared by 3 bases and J by 7 bases, with 7 bases of the junction left unmatched. CDR3 nucleotides: TGTGCCAGCAGCGACGGGACAGGGATTGGTGAAAAACTGTTTTTT. It specifies CASSDGTGIGEKLFF.

The chain employs TRBV2 and TRBJ1-1, with TRBD1 matching 9 bases. Germline trimming cut 7 bases from V and 1 base from J; bases unmatched to any gene: 1. Germline CDR1 and CDR2: SNHLY and FYNNEI. This CDR3 has 13 amino acids. The CDR3 region has the DNA TGTGCCAGCAAGGACAGGGGGAACACTGAAGCTTTCTTT. Translated, it gives CASKDRGNTEAFF.

The chain links TRBV18 to TRBJ1-5; tentatively, D is TRBD1 (6 bases). Germline loops: CDR1 KGHSH, CDR2 LQKENI. V was trimmed by 3 bases and J by 5 bases, leaving 17 bases between them. This CDR3 is 16 amino acids long. CDR3 residues: CASSPRSGGGYQPQHF. The CDR3 DNA sequence: TGTGCCAGCTCACCTCGTTCGGGAGGGGGTTATCAGCCCCAGCATTTT.

This rearrangement joins TRBV27 to TRBJ2-1; 9 bases line up with TRBD2. The V gene's germline CDR1 is MNHEY and CDR2 SMNVEV (reference sequence). With 6 bases clipped from V and 9 bases from J, the junction kept 6 bases outside the gene matches. The CDR3 runs to 13 residues. The CDR3 DNA sequence: TGTGCCAGCAGAAGAAGCGGGGGGAGTGAGCAGTTCTTC. It is translated as CASRRSGGSEQFF.

This rearrangement joins TRBV28 to TRBJ2-1; 7 nucleotides match TRBD2. Germline V gene data show CDR1 as MDHEN and CDR2 as SYDVKM. The junction had 5 bases not matched to a gene; V was cut back by 6 bases and J by 0 bases. The CDR3 runs to 15 residues. The CDR3 DNA reads TGTGCCAGCAGCATCGGGGGGAGCTCCTACAATGAGCAGTTCTTC. Its protein is CASSIGGSSYNEQFF.

The chain joins TRBV7-3 to TRBJ2-7, with D unclear. Trimming took 1 base from V and 2 from J, leaving 9 bases between them. The CDR3 is 14 residues long. Germline-derived CDR1 and CDR2 are SGHTA and FQGTGA. CDR3 DNA: TGTGCCAGCAGCTTAAAACGGTTCCCCTACGAGCAGTACTTC. Residues: CASSLKRFPYEQYF.

V and J are TRBV28 and TRBJ2-2; 11 bases line up with TRBD1. The trim removed 5 bases at V and 5 bases at J, leaving 10 bases unmatched. Germline V lookup: CDR1 MDHEN, CDR2 SYDVKM. This CDR3 has 17 amino acids. The CDR3 nucleotides are TGTGCCAGCAGTCCCCGGACAGGGGGCTTGGGAACCGGGGAGCTGTTTTTT. Encoded protein: CASSPRTGGLGTGELFF. The whole variable domain, remainder taken from reference TRBV28 and TRBJ2-2, is DVKVTQSSRYLVKRTGEKVFLECVQDMDHENMFWYRQDPGLGLRLIYFSYDVKMKEKGDIPEGYSVSREKKERFSLILESASTNQTSMYLCASSPRTGGLGTGELFFGEGSRLTVL.

The V and J genes are TRBV6-5 and TRBJ2-5; 9 nucleotides line up with TRBD1. V dropped 10 bases and J dropped 1; count of bases not matched to a gene: 7. The CDR3 is 14 amino acids. The germline CDR1 and CDR2 sequences are MNHEY and SVGAGI. CDR3 coding DNA: TGTGCCACCCGGGACAGGGAGGCCCAAGAGACCCAGTACTTC. This gives the protein CATRDREAQETQYF.

The V and J genes are TRBV27 and TRBJ2-1; D may match TRBD1 or TRBD2 (5 bases each). Germline V lookup: CDR1 MNHEY, CDR2 SMNVEV (reference sequence). Trimming left V 2 bases short and J 0 bases short, with 11 bases between. This CDR3 contains 16 residues. CDR3 amino acids: CASSLGGRSSYNEQFF. The CDR3 DNA follows: TGTGCCAGCAGTTTAGGGGGACGGAGCTCCTACAATGAGCAGTTCTTC.

J is TRBJ1-4 and V is TRBV10-3; D is uncertain. V dropped 2 bases and J dropped 4 bases, with 11 bases sitting between them. Germline CDR1 is ENHRY and CDR2 is SYGVKD. This CDR3 region has 15 residues. The CDR3 here is CAISEPLEGNEKLFF. DNA for the CDR3: TGTGCCATCAGTGAGCCTTTAGAGGGTAATGAAAAACTGTTTTTT.

This chain uses TRBV4-1 with TRBJ2-7; D call uncertain. V was clipped by 6 bases and J by 3 bases, with 18 bases between them. Germline V lookup: CDR1 MGHRA, CDR2 YSYEKL. The CDR3 runs 15 residues. The CDR3: CASRMSGSSFYEQYF. The CDR3 nucleotides are TGCGCCAGCAGGATGTCCGGGTCCTCCTTCTACGAGCAGTACTTC.

This chain uses TRBV7-9 with TRBJ2-3, with D perhaps TRBD1 (6 bases). The CDR3 spans 16 residues. Trimming removed 5 bases from V and 2 bases from J, with 17 bases in between. Per germline, CDR1 SEHNR and CDR2 FQNEAQ (reference sequence). CDR3 loop: CASSAFLGTNTDTQYF. CDR3 coding DNA: TGTGCCAGCAGCGCTTTCCTTGGGACAAACACAGATACGCAGTATTTT.

This clone is a singleton in its sample. The V and J genes are TRBV28 and TRBJ1-2; maybe TRBD1 (5 bases). The ends were cut back, 7 bases at V and 2 bases at J, with 11 bases in the middle. The CDR3 has 13 amino acids. Per the germline V gene, CDR1 is MDHEN and CDR2 is SYDVKM. The CDR3 DNA sequence: TGTGCCAGCATGGAGGGACTCAACTATGGCTACACCTTC. Protein: CASMEGLNYGYTF.

The chain recombines TRBV19 with TRBJ1-1, with D unresolved. CDR1 and CDR2 (germline): LNHDA, SQIVND (reference sequence). The CDR3 has 13 residues. The V gene lost 3 bases and the J gene lost 3 bases, with 8 bases spanning the gap. In nucleotides, the CDR3 is TGTGCCAGTAGTATGCGAGAGGACACTGAAGCTTTCTTT. Its protein is CASSMREDTEAFF.

The gene calls are TRBV6-6 and TRBJ1-1, with D possibly TRBD1 on 5 matching bases. This CDR3 spans 14 amino acids. CDR1 and CDR2 from the germline V gene are MNHNY and SVGAGI (reference sequence). V lost 5 bases to trimming and J lost 4 bases, with 14 bases between them. This chain's CDR3 is CASSGTTGGTEAFF. CDR3 DNA sequence: TGTGCCAGCAGTGGAACGACGGGGGGCACTGAAGCTTTCTTT.

The gene calls are TRBV7-2 and TRBJ2-7; 7 bases fit TRBD1. This CDR3 is 14 amino acids long. The trim removed 3 bases at V and 3 bases at J, leaving 5 bases unmatched. Germline CDR1 reads SGHTA; CDR2 reads FQGNSA. CDR3 protein: CASSFGQAYYEQYF. The CDR3 nucleotides are TGTGCCAGCAGCTTTGGACAGGCCTACTACGAGCAGTACTTC.

A single count supports this clone. The chain employs TRBV19 and TRBJ2-5; the D gene is possibly TRBD2 (5 bases). The germline gives CDR1 LNHDA, CDR2 SQIVND (reference sequence). Trimming took 5 bases from V and 1 from J, leaving 11 bases between them. The CDR3 runs 14 residues. CDR3 sequence: CASSHPGIQETQYF. DNA of the CDR3: TGTGCCAGTAGTCACCCGGGGATCCAAGAGACCCAGTACTTC.